This T cell receptor (beta chain) was found in a study of T cells in Graves' hyperthyroidism and ophthalmopathy. Broader study findings: Also found in blood were most expanded thyroid clonotypes above 0.001.

The germline V gene encodes CDR1 ENHRY and CDR2 SYGVKD. This CDR3 has 14 residues. J gave up 1 base and V 4 bases, and 3 bases lay outside the gene matches. With respect to this clonotype: Antigen unknown.

TCR beta CDR3 region amplification was performed from RNA transcripts. When the TCR CDR3 underwent first-round RT-PCR, the HTBI primer set was used. TCRdb re-called the multiplex PCR reads with MiXCR, one entry per CDR3 protein. The sample shows about 660,000 distinct CDR3 sequences, roughly 46% of them seen only once. The clonotype was recovered from an adult man with Graves' disease, either hyperthyroidism or ophthalmopathy (not recorded which). The material sequenced was peripheral blood or thyroid tissue (not recorded which). The rearrangement links TRBV10-3 to TRBJ1-1; 7 nucleotides align to TRBD1. This CDR3 is CAISGGQTNTEAFF. Written as DNA, the CDR3 is TGTGCCATCAGTGGGGGACAGACGAACACTGAAGCTTTCTTT.